This T cell receptor (beta chain) emerged from a study of identical twins. Template switching (which added a universal primer site) was used, and cDNA carried unique molecular identifiers. TCRdb reanalysed the 5' RACE reads using MiXCR and keeps one entry per CDR3 protein. The table records 500,000 to 650,000 distinct CDR3 sequences, roughly 6.6% of them present only once. The CDR3 consists of 12 residues. CDR1 is KGHDR, CDR2 SFDVKD, per germline. The V gene lost 9 bases and the J gene lost 7 bases, with 11 bases spanning the gap. The same data also went into a second study, on yellow fever vaccine responses in identical twins.

V gene TRBV24-1 combines with J gene TRBJ2-2; unclear D gene. The material sequenced was PBMCs. The TCR comes from a woman between 18 and 29 years old in good health. CDR3 coding DNA: TGTGCCACCCAAGGGCAGATCGGGGAGCTGTTTTTT. Translating gives CATQGQIGELFF.